One and the same sample provided the 16 T cell receptor beta chains below, sequenced in a study of shared clonotypes between healthy human individuals. Produced via immunoSEQ multiplex PCR; TCRdb's table is partial and in-frame only. Of 2 million or so clones in the sample, 95% were seen once. The sequenced material came from naive CD4+ T cells sorted from blood. Subset specified: CD45RA+ positively selected. These receptors came from a man aged 18 to 35 in good health.

The genes are TRBV10-1 and TRBJ2-1, with 9 bases lining up with TRBD1. The CDR3 has 16 residues. CDR1 and CDR2 (germline): WNHNN, SYGVQD (reference sequence). The V and J ends lost 5 bases and 8 bases, in that order; junction bases with no gene match: 13. CDR3 DNA sequence: TGCGCCAGCAGTCCGATCCCGGGACAGGGCGAGCATGAGCAGTTCTTC. Protein: CASSPIPGQGEHEQFF.

The V and J genes are TRBV5-1 and TRBJ2-7; the D is unclear. CDR1 SGHRS and CDR2 YFSETQ come from the germline V gene. Trimming shortened V by 0 bases and J by 2 bases, and 15 bases separated the two germline ends. The CDR3 runs 16 residues. As DNA, the CDR3 is TGCGCCAGCAGCTTGGCCTCTCAGGCTTCAGCCTACGAGCAGTACTTC. This codes for CASSLASQASAYEQYF.

The chain is built from TRBV2 and TRBJ2-5; 8 nucleotides align to TRBD2. V shed 6 bases and J 4 bases; nucleotides not matched to a gene: 4. The CDR3 consists of 13 residues. Germline assignment: CDR1 SNHLY and CDR2 FYNNEI. Here the CDR3 reads CASRRSGGETQYF. In nucleotides, the CDR3 is TGTGCCAGCAGGAGAAGCGGGGGAGAGACCCAGTACTTC.

The chain is built from TRBV30 and TRBJ1-2; 8 nucleotides match TRBD1. J lost 6 bases, V lost 1 base, and 4 bases had no gene match. Germline CDR1 is GTSNPN and CDR2 is SVGIG (reference sequence). The CDR3 length is 13 residues. The CDR3 coding sequence is TGTGCCTGGAGTGAGGACAGGGCGCATGGCTACACCTTC. Encoded protein: CAWSEDRAHGYTF.

The chain links TRBV30 to TRBJ1-5; perhaps TRBD1 as D (6 bases). This CDR3 is 15 amino acids long. Germline values: CDR1 GTSNPN, CDR2 SVGIG (reference sequence). Trimming stripped 1 base from V and 13 bases from J, with 23 bases between. The DNA of the CDR3 is TGTGCCTGGAGTGCCTCGCAGCAGGGAGGGGGGGTTCAGCATTTT. Translating it yields CAWSASQQGGGVQHF.

The chain carries TRBV5-1 and TRBJ2-5; 9 positions agree with TRBD2. The CDR3 is made up of 13 amino acids. Trimming removed 5 bases from V and 5 bases from J; junction bases left unmatched: 4. Per germline, CDR1 SGHRS and CDR2 YFSETQ. Here the CDR3 DNA reads TGCGCCAGCAGGGCTAGCGGGGAGGAGACCCAGTACTTC. Its translation is CASRASGEETQYF. Combining the CDR3 with reference TRBV5-1 and TRBJ2-5 gives the whole variable domain KAGVTQTPRYLIKTRGQQVTLSCSPISGHRSVSWYQQTPGQGLQFLFEYFSETQRNKGNFPGRFSGRQFSNSRSEMNVSTLELGDSALYLCASRASGEETQYFGPGTRLLVL.

In the case of this clone: Other DNA sequences of this sample code for an identical CDR3. DNA for the CDR3: TGCGCCAGCAGCTTAGGAGGGGGCTCCTACGAGCAGTACTTC. This codes for CASSLGGGSYEQYF. V gene TRBV5-1 combines with J gene TRBJ2-7; perhaps D is TRBD1 or TRBD2 (6 bases each). Germline V gene data show CDR1 as SGHRS and CDR2 as YFSETQ. The CDR3 is 14 residues long. Trimming took off 2 bases at V and 0 bases at J, with 9 bases between the two ends.

The chain recombines TRBV7-8 with TRBJ2-2; 7 bases are a match to TRBD1. The CDR3 consists of 16 residues. Unmatched junction bases numbered 9, after V lost 2 bases and J lost 6 bases. From germline, CDR1 is SGHVS and CDR2 FQNEAQ. CDR3 amino acids: CASSLSGQGVPGELFF. CDR3 DNA: TGTGCCAGCAGCTTATCAGGGCAGGGGGTTCCCGGGGAGCTGTTTTTT.

V usage is TRBV5-1 and J usage is TRBJ2-1, with D maybe TRBD2 (7 bases). Trimming shortened V by 2 bases and J by 3 bases, and 12 bases separated the two germline ends. Per germline, CDR1 SGHRS and CDR2 YFSETQ. CDR3 length equals 15 residues. The CDR3 region is CASSFGGGRYNEQFF. CDR3 nucleotides: TGCGCCAGCAGCTTCGGCGGGGGCCGCTACAATGAGCAGTTCTTC.

Turning to this clone: Other DNA sequences of this sample code for an identical CDR3. CDR3 coding DNA: TGCGCCAGCAGCTTGGAAGGTGGGAACTATGGCTACACCTTC. Translated, it gives CASSLEGGNYGYTF. V gene TRBV5-1 combines with J gene TRBJ1-2; D unresolved. CDR1 and CDR2 from the germline V gene are SGHRS and YFSETQ. The CDR3 totals 14 residues. V lost 0 bases to trimming and J lost 2 bases, with 8 bases between them.

The chain links TRBV10-3 to TRBJ1-1; 9 bases fit TRBD1. V lost 4 bases and J lost 0; bases outside the gene matches: 9. Per the germline V gene, CDR1 is ENHRY and CDR2 is SYGVKD. The CDR3 totals 17 residues. CDR3 DNA sequence: TGTGCCATCAGTGGAGTTAGGACAGGGGCCATGAACACTGAAGCTTTCTTT. It codes for CAISGVRTGAMNTEAFF.

As concerns this clone: The same CDR3 arises from other DNA sequences in this sample as well. The chain links TRBV4-1 to TRBJ1-2; the D is unclear. Trimming cost V 0 bases and J 8 bases, with 22 bases left between them. The CDR3 has 17 residues. Germline V gene data show CDR1 as MGHRA and CDR2 as YSYEKL. CDR3 coding DNA: TGCGCCAGCAGCCAAGAAGGAGTCTCATCATGGCTATACGGCTACACCTTC. This sequence encodes CASSQEGVSSWLYGYTF.

Note on this clone: The same CDR3 also results from other DNA sequences found in this sample. The chain is built from TRBV20-1 and TRBJ2-7; the D is unclear. The germline gives CDR1 DFQATT, CDR2 SNEGSKA (reference sequence). The CDR3 length is 11 residues. The germline V and J ends were trimmed by 5 bases and 1 base, with 6 bases remaining between them. The CDR3 sequence: CSAQTSYEQYF. In DNA form, the CDR3 reads TGCAGTGCTCAGACGTCCTACGAGCAGTACTTC.

The rearrangement links TRBV25-1 to TRBJ2-5; TRBD1 or TRBD2 may be the D gene (5 bases each). In germline, CDR1 is MGHDK, CDR2 SYGVNS. CDR3 size: 14 residues. V gave up 5 bases and J gave up 2 bases, with 12 bases separating them. The CDR3 here is CASSPWGIQETQYF. The CDR3 coding sequence is TGTGCCAGCAGTCCCTGGGGGATACAAGAGACCCAGTACTTC.

The chain uses TRBV5-4 and TRBJ2-1; 11 bases are shared with TRBD2. CDR1 is SGHNT, CDR2 YYREEE, per germline (reference sequence). The CDR3 length is 15 residues. Germline trimming cut 2 bases from V and 8 bases from J; bases unmatched to any gene: 6. The CDR3 nucleotides read TGTGCCAGCAGCTTACGAACGGGACTAGCGGATGAGCAGTTCTTC. Amino acid sequence: CASSLRTGLADEQFF.

The gene calls are TRBV28 and TRBJ2-7; 10 bases line up with TRBD2. The CDR3 is 15 amino acids. Germline lookup yields CDR1 MDHEN and CDR2 SYDVKM. Trimming cost V 1 base and J 10 bases; bases outside gene matches: 10. The DNA for the CDR3 is TGTGCCAGCAGTTTATCGGCTAGCGGGGGCCCTACCCAGTACTTC. Amino acid sequence: CASSLSASGGPTQYF.